This T cell receptor (beta chain) was found in a study of blood T cell repertoires in COVID-19. V lost 3 bases, J lost 9 bases, and 15 bases lay in between. Germline V gene data show CDR1 as ENHRY and CDR2 as SYGVKD. CDR3 length: 14 residues. Original methodology: How many nucleated cells were present was estimated from reference gene primer amplification. Libraries were prepared by immunoSEQ multiplex PCR; TCRdb keeps only in-frame clonotypes and omits some of them. The V and J calls and clone size come from that table; D and trimming were worked out from the DNA. The repertoire has 390,000 or so clones, around 90% of them found once; the top ten carry roughly 6.8%.

This chain links TRBV10-3 with TRBJ1-3; D call uncertain. This TCR was sampled from a man in his late teens or twenties with active or convalescent COVID-19. Sequencing was performed on peripheral blood. This chain's CDR3 is CAISDHSVHGTIYF. The CDR3 nucleotides read TGTGCCATCAGTGACCACAGTGTCCATGGCACCATATATTTT.